This T cell receptor beta chain came from a study of T cells in Graves' hyperthyroidism and ophthalmopathy. V trimming: 7 bases; J trimming: 7 bases; junction bases outside the gene matches: 12. This CDR3 spans 14 amino acids. What was amplified from RNA transcripts were TCR beta CDR3 regions. First-round RT-PCR of the TCR CDR3 relied on the HTBI primer set. TCRdb reprocessed the multiplex PCR reads via MiXCR and lists one record per CDR3 protein. The profile covers some 600,000 distinct CDR3 sequences, with approximately 15% appearing a single time and 4.5% to 6% taken by the ten largest. This clonotype was seen at least ten times.

The sample comprised blood. This clonotype was obtained from a woman in her twenties or thirties with Graves' hyperthyroidism that later progressed to Graves' ophthalmopathy. This chain uses TRBV12-3 or TRBV12-4 with TRBJ2-7, with 8 bases that match TRBD2. CDR3 loop: CASTPGTRAWEQYF. CDR3 nucleotides: TGTGCCAGCACCCCCGGGACTAGGGCCTGGGAGCAGTACTTC.